The clone carrying this T cell receptor beta chain was seen more than once but under ten times. Its antigen remains unidentified. The data belong to a study of cytomegalovirus exposure and HLA in healthy donors. Study-level findings and limits: Later work associated 16,951 TCR beta sequences with HLA alleles at 0.05 false discovery rate. In vitro assays verified that a few CMV-associated chains recognized CMV antigens specifically.

The PCR ran on 60 Vbeta and 13 Jbeta primers. The assay was immunoSEQ multiplex PCR, and TCRdb's table has in-frame clones only and misses some. Altogether 150,000 to 200,000 clones are present, roughly 79% being singletons, with the ten largest covering around 1.9%. The CDR3 extends over 16 amino acids. The germline V and J ends were trimmed by 8 bases and 11 bases, with 27 bases remaining between them. Germline V gene data show CDR1 as MNHEY and CDR2 as SMNVEV (reference sequence). Sequenced: PBMCs. The clonotype was recovered from a woman in her 30s in good health and CMV-seropositive. The chain recombines TRBV27 with TRBJ2-2, with D tentatively TRBD2 (5 bases). The CDR3 loop is CASRGSYRGFSRELFF. The CDR3 DNA is TGTGCCAGCCGAGGGTCATACCGAGGTTTTAGCCGAGAGCTGTTTTTT.